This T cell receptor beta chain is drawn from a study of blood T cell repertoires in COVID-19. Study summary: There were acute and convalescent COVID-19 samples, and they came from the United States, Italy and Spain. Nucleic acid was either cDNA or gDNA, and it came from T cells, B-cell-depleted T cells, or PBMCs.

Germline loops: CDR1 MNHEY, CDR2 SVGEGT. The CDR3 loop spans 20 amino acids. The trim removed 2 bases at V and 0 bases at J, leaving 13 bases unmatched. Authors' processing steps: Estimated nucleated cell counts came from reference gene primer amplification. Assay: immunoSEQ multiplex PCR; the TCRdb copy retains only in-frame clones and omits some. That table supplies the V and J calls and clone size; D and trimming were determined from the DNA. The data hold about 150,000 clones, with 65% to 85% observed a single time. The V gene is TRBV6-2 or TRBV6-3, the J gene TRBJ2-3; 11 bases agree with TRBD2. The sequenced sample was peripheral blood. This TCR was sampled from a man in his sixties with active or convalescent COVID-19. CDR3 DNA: TGTGCCAGCAGTTACCTCCCCACTAGCGGGAGATCCCCTAGCACAGATACGCAGTATTTT. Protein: CASSYLPTSGRSPSTDTQYF.